Listed below are T cell receptor beta chains from one sample, sequenced in a study of response to subunit inactivated influenza vaccine. TCRdb redid the calling of the RT-PCR reads with MiXCR, one entry per CDR3 protein. Of a few hundred thousand distinct CDR3 sequences listed, about 15% are singletons. Source: PBMCs from blood, taken 12 days after vaccination. Receptor source: a man aged 45-65 years who received an inactivated influenza vaccine. CDR3s include the opening cysteine and the closing phenylalanine or tryptophan. The D gene is left open where the match is weak. Clone size is shown for a subset of rows, as once, few, many or a class of expanded clone.

CDR3nt: TGTGCCAGCAGTCTAGGGACAGCCTACACAGATACGCAGTATTTT
CDR3aa: CASSLGTAYTDTQYF
j_gene: TRBJ2-3
d_gene: TRBD1
v_gene: TRBV12-3/TRBV12-4
abundance: NA

CDR3nt: TGTGCCAGCAGTGAATTGTCGACGGGTGAGCAGTTCTTC
CDR3aa: CASSELSTGEQFF
j_gene: TRBJ2-1
d_gene: NA
v_gene: TRBV2
abundance: few

CDR3nt: TGTGCCAGCAGCTCGGGACTGCTGTATATCGCAGATACGCAGTATTTT
CDR3aa: CASSSGLLYIADTQYF
j_gene: TRBJ2-3
d_gene: NA
v_gene: TRBV7-2
abundance: NA

CDR3nt: TGTGCCAGCAGTTATTTGAGGGGGTTTTACAATGAGCAGTTCTTC
CDR3aa: CASSYLRGFYNEQFF
j_gene: TRBJ2-1
d_gene: NA
v_gene: TRBV6-2/TRBV6-3
abundance: NA

CDR3nt: TGCGCCAGCAGCTTGTTTCCTGGCGGGACAGAACGCACAGATACGCAGTATTTT
CDR3aa: CASSLFPGGTERTDTQYF
j_gene: TRBJ2-3
d_gene: NA
v_gene: TRBV5-1
abundance: few

CDR3nt: TGTGCCAGCAGCTTAGCTCAGGGGTCGCAAGAGACCCAGTACTTC
CDR3aa: CASSLAQGSQETQYF
j_gene: TRBJ2-5
d_gene: NA
v_gene: TRBV13
abundance: few

CDR3nt: TGTGCCAGCAGCCAAGATTCAGGACGGCGAGGGATGGGCTCTGGGGCCAACGTCCTGACTTTC
CDR3aa: CASSQDSGRRGMGSGANVLTF
j_gene: TRBJ2-6
d_gene: NA
v_gene: TRBV4-2
abundance: few

CDR3nt: TGCAGTGCGACCAGGTTTTCTGGGGCCAACGTCCTGACTTTC
CDR3aa: CSATRFSGANVLTF
j_gene: TRBJ2-6
d_gene: NA
v_gene: TRBV20-1
abundance: NA

CDR3nt: TGTGCCAGCAGTGATCCTCCCGGGACGGGAAGCAACTATGGCTACACCTTC
CDR3aa: CASSDPPGTGSNYGYTF
j_gene: TRBJ1-2
d_gene: NA
v_gene: TRBV6-1
abundance: few

CDR3nt: TGCAGCGTTGTGCGACTAGCGGGTGCCACCTACGAGCAGTACTTC
CDR3aa: CSVVRLAGATYEQYF
j_gene: TRBJ2-7
d_gene: TRBD2
v_gene: TRBV29-1
abundance: many

CDR3nt: TGTGCCAGCAACCTAGCGGGGGGATTCTACAATGAGCAGTTCTTC
CDR3aa: CASNLAGGFYNEQFF
j_gene: TRBJ2-1
d_gene: TRBD2
v_gene: TRBV12-3/TRBV12-4
abundance: few

CDR3nt: TGTGCCAGCAGTTATAACCCCAATGAGCAGTTCTTC
CDR3aa: CASSYNPNEQFF
j_gene: TRBJ2-1
d_gene: NA
v_gene: TRBV6-5
abundance: few

CDR3nt: TGCGCCAGCAGCTTAGGGGGGACAGGGGCCAAGGAGCAGTTCTTC
CDR3aa: CASSLGGTGAKEQFF
j_gene: TRBJ2-1
d_gene: TRBD1
v_gene: TRBV5-1
abundance: NA

CDR3nt: TGTGCCAGCAGTTACTCGAGTGTCGGCCCGACTATAGCGGACTGTAGCTCCTACGAGCAGTACTTC
CDR3aa: CASSYSSVGPTIADCSSYEQYF
j_gene: TRBJ2-7
d_gene: NA
v_gene: TRBV6-2/TRBV6-3
abundance: few

CDR3nt: TGTGCCAGCACCCCCGGACTACACTTCTACGAGCAGTACTTC
CDR3aa: CASTPGLHFYEQYF
j_gene: TRBJ2-7
d_gene: NA
v_gene: TRBV5-6
abundance: NA

CDR3nt: TGTGCCTGGAGTCTCACTCCCCCCGGGACTAGTTCCTACAATGAGCAGTTCTTC
CDR3aa: CAWSLTPPGTSSYNEQFF
j_gene: TRBJ2-1
d_gene: TRBD2
v_gene: TRBV30
abundance: once

CDR3nt: TGTGCCAGCAGTTTAAGAAGCAGAAATGAGCAGTTCTTC
CDR3aa: CASSLRSRNEQFF
j_gene: TRBJ2-1
d_gene: NA
v_gene: TRBV12-3/TRBV12-4
abundance: many

CDR3nt: TGTGCCAGCAGGGAATCAGGGAAGCAGCCCCAGCATTTT
CDR3aa: CASRESGKQPQHF
j_gene: TRBJ1-5
d_gene: NA
v_gene: TRBV6-1
abundance: NA

CDR3nt: TGTGCCAGCAGCCAACCTCAACAGGTTCTAGTGACCCAGTACTTC
CDR3aa: CASSQPQQVLVTQYF
j_gene: TRBJ2-5
d_gene: NA
v_gene: TRBV3-1
abundance: few

CDR3nt: TGTGCCAGCAGTTACGGGGGGGGTCTGACAGGACTCTATGGCTACACCTTC
CDR3aa: CASSYGGGLTGLYGYTF
j_gene: TRBJ1-2
d_gene: NA
v_gene: TRBV6-5
abundance: few

CDR3nt: TGTGCCAGCAGCCCCCGAGTGGGGGGCAATGAGCAGTTCTTC
CDR3aa: CASSPRVGGNEQFF
j_gene: TRBJ2-1
d_gene: NA
v_gene: TRBV9
abundance: few

CDR3nt: TGCGCCAGCAGCCGGGGAGCACAGGACCTTCAAATTAACTATGGCTACACCTTC
CDR3aa: CASSRGAQDLQINYGYTF
j_gene: TRBJ1-2
d_gene: NA
v_gene: TRBV4-1
abundance: NA

CDR3nt: TGTGCCAGCAGTGAACCAGGGAGACGCACTGAAGCTTTCTTT
CDR3aa: CASSEPGRRTEAFF
j_gene: TRBJ1-1
d_gene: NA
v_gene: TRBV6-1
abundance: few

CDR3nt: TGTGCCAGCAGCGCCGCCCGGAGCTCCTACAATGAGCAGTTCTTC
CDR3aa: CASSAARSSYNEQFF
j_gene: TRBJ2-1
d_gene: NA
v_gene: TRBV5-5
abundance: NA

CDR3nt: TGCAGCGTCATAGGGGACTATGGCTACACCTTC
CDR3aa: CSVIGDYGYTF
j_gene: TRBJ1-2
d_gene: NA
v_gene: TRBV29-1
abundance: few

CDR3nt: TGTGCCAGCAGTGAGTTCTCAAAAGGAATTCAGTACTTC
CDR3aa: CASSEFSKGIQYF
j_gene: TRBJ2-4
d_gene: NA
v_gene: TRBV11-2
abundance: NA

CDR3nt: TGCAGCGTGAACAGGGGGGGGAAAGCTTTCTTT
CDR3aa: CSVNRGGKAFF
j_gene: TRBJ1-1
d_gene: TRBD1
v_gene: TRBV29-1
abundance: few

CDR3nt: TGTGCCAGCAGTGAATATGAGGCAGGGAACCAAGAGACCCAGTACTTC
CDR3aa: CASSEYEAGNQETQYF
j_gene: TRBJ2-5
d_gene: NA
v_gene: TRBV25-1
abundance: few

CDR3nt: TGTGCCAGCAGCCAAGTCGCGGACATGACTCAAAAGACCCAGTACTTC
CDR3aa: CASSQVADMTQKTQYF
j_gene: TRBJ2-5
d_gene: NA
v_gene: TRBV3-1
abundance: few

CDR3nt: TGTGCCAGCTCACCAGGTCTAGGGACTGAAGCTTTCTTT
CDR3aa: CASSPGLGTEAFF
j_gene: TRBJ1-1
d_gene: NA
v_gene: TRBV18
abundance: many

CDR3nt: TGTGCCAGCAGCTCCAGGACGGAATTGAACACTGAAGCTTTCTTT
CDR3aa: CASSSRTELNTEAFF
j_gene: TRBJ1-1
d_gene: NA
v_gene: TRBV7-9
abundance: NA

CDR3nt: TGTGCCAGCAGCCACGGCGCAGGGAGGGGATCGGCTACGCAGTATTTT
CDR3aa: CASSHGAGRGSATQYF
j_gene: TRBJ2-3
d_gene: TRBD2
v_gene: TRBV6-1
abundance: few

CDR3nt: TGTGCCAGCAAGGTCACAAGCACAGATACGCAGTATTTT
CDR3aa: CASKVTSTDTQYF
j_gene: TRBJ2-3
d_gene: NA
v_gene: TRBV12-3/TRBV12-4
abundance: many

CDR3nt: TGTGCCACCAGCAGAGTCCGACAGGGTTCATACGAGCAGTACTTC
CDR3aa: CATSRVRQGSYEQYF
j_gene: TRBJ2-7
d_gene: TRBD1
v_gene: TRBV15
abundance: NA

CDR3nt: TGCGCCAGCAGCATCGGACAACGCACAGATACGCAGTATTTT
CDR3aa: CASSIGQRTDTQYF
j_gene: TRBJ2-3
d_gene: NA
v_gene: TRBV5-1
abundance: few

CDR3nt: TGTGCCAGCTCACCGACAGGGGGAGAGACCCAGTACTTC
CDR3aa: CASSPTGGETQYF
j_gene: TRBJ2-5
d_gene: TRBD1
v_gene: TRBV18
abundance: NA

CDR3nt: TGTGCCACCAGTGGACGTAGCGGGGGGACTAACACCGGGGAGCTGTTTTTT
CDR3aa: CATSGRSGGTNTGELFF
j_gene: TRBJ2-2
d_gene: TRBD2
v_gene: TRBV24-1
abundance: NA

CDR3nt: TGCAGTGCGAGGGCAACCGGGACAGCACTCCAAGAGACCCAGTACTTC
CDR3aa: CSARATGTALQETQYF
j_gene: TRBJ2-5
d_gene: TRBD1
v_gene: TRBV20-1
abundance: NA

CDR3nt: TGTGCCAGCAGCCCAGGACAGGGGAACACTGAAGCTTTCTTT
CDR3aa: CASSPGQGNTEAFF
j_gene: TRBJ1-1
d_gene: TRBD1
v_gene: TRBV18
abundance: many

CDR3nt: TGTGCCAGCAGCCTTCGGACTAGGAATGAGCAGTTCTTC
CDR3aa: CASSLRTRNEQFF
j_gene: TRBJ2-1
d_gene: TRBD2
v_gene: TRBV7-8
abundance: NA

CDR3nt: TGCAGTGCCCGGGACAGGAGGAAGAACACTGAAGCTTTCTTT
CDR3aa: CSARDRRKNTEAFF
j_gene: TRBJ1-1
d_gene: TRBD1
v_gene: TRBV20-1
abundance: NA

CDR3nt: TGTGCCAGCAGCTTGGTGCGGGGGCCTACCGGGGAGCTGTTTTTT
CDR3aa: CASSLVRGPTGELFF
j_gene: TRBJ2-2
d_gene: NA
v_gene: TRBV5-4
abundance: NA

CDR3nt: TGTGCCAGCAGTACAACAGGGGACACCGGGGAGCTGTTTTTT
CDR3aa: CASSTTGDTGELFF
j_gene: TRBJ2-2
d_gene: TRBD1
v_gene: TRBV12-3/TRBV12-4
abundance: many

CDR3nt: TGCGCCAGCAGCTTGGGCGGACGTCGCTCCTACGAGCAGTACTTC
CDR3aa: CASSLGGRRSYEQYF
j_gene: TRBJ2-7
d_gene: NA
v_gene: TRBV5-1
abundance: NA

CDR3nt: TGTGCCAGCAGCTTCACAGGGGGCGCGCAGTACTTC
CDR3aa: CASSFTGGAQYF
j_gene: TRBJ2-7
d_gene: TRBD1
v_gene: TRBV7-2
abundance: NA

CDR3nt: TGCGCCAGCAGCTTGGACAGTTACCAAGAGACCCAGTACTTC
CDR3aa: CASSLDSYQETQYF
j_gene: TRBJ2-5
d_gene: NA
v_gene: TRBV5-1
abundance: NA

CDR3nt: TGCAGTGCTAGAGACAGGGGACGGAACTATGGCTACACCTTC
CDR3aa: CSARDRGRNYGYTF
j_gene: TRBJ1-2
d_gene: NA
v_gene: TRBV20-1
abundance: NA

CDR3nt: TGTGCCAGCCGCCGGCTAGCGAGCACCGGGGAGCTGTTTTTT
CDR3aa: CASRRLASTGELFF
j_gene: TRBJ2-2
d_gene: NA
v_gene: TRBV12-3/TRBV12-4
abundance: few

CDR3nt: TGTGCCAGCAGGAAAGCGGGAGGGTACAATGAGCAGTTCTTC
CDR3aa: CASRKAGGYNEQFF
j_gene: TRBJ2-1
d_gene: TRBD2
v_gene: TRBV3-1
abundance: few

CDR3nt: TGTGCCAGCAGTTTACCCAGTAACTCCTACAATGAGCAGTTCTTC
CDR3aa: CASSLPSNSYNEQFF
j_gene: TRBJ2-1
d_gene: NA
v_gene: TRBV12-3/TRBV12-4
abundance: NA